These 15 T cell receptor beta chains share one sample of origin, sequenced in a study of CD8+CD57+ T cells in acquired aplastic anemia. Genomic DNA was employed as the template in profiling TCR beta VDJ and CDR3. TCRdb analysed the reads with MiXCR anew, one entry per CDR3 protein. Among 60,000 or so distinct CDR3 sequences, about 50% were seen once, and the ten largest hold roughly 2.5%. Sequenced sample: sorted CD4+, CD8+, or CD8+CD57+ T cells (not recorded which) from PBMCs. The source is a human donor in good health, serving as a control.

This clonotype was detected ten times or more. The chain links TRBV11-2 to TRBJ2-3; unclear D gene. This CDR3 region has 12 residues. Trimming removed 0 bases at V and 7 bases at J, with 5 bases between. The germline CDR1 and CDR2 sequences are SGHAT and FQNNGV. CDR3 nucleotides: TGTGCCAGCAGCTTAGAAGGGAATACGCAGTATTTT. This gives the protein CASSLEGNTQYF.

The chain combines TRBV7-9 with TRBJ2-7; D may be TRBD2 (5 bases). V lost 0 bases and J lost 7, with 10 bases in between. The CDR3 loop spans 13 amino acids. Germline lookup yields CDR1 SEHNR and CDR2 FQNEAQ (reference sequence). This CDR3 reads CASSLAGPGEQYF. The CDR3 DNA is TGTGCCAGCAGCTTAGCAGGGCCGGGAGAGCAGTACTTC.

Details on this clonotype: Without the conserved terminal phenylalanine or tryptophan, this CDR3 likely stems from a read error. The limits of the CDR3 on the DNA are not certain, so only TCRdb's listed CDR3 is given. V and J are TRBV12-3 or TRBV12-4 and TRBJ2-7; the table gives TRBD2 as D, unverified against the DNA. Both ends counted, the CDR3 spans 9 residues. CDR3 residues: CASSPRLAG.

Comment on this clonotype: An end of the junction differs from the germline gene, which may be a read error. The rearrangement uses TRBV15 and TRBJ2-5, with D maybe TRBD1 (5 bases). The CDR3 has 13 residues. CDR1 is LNHNV and CDR2 is YYDKDF in the germline V gene (reference sequence). CDR3 in amino acids: CASSGDSQGTQYF. As DNA, the CDR3 is TGTGCCAGCAGTGGCGACAGCCAAGGGACCCAGTACTTC.

A few counts support this clonotype. A much bigger clone sits one base away, suggesting this may be a read error. The chain uses TRBV4-2 and TRBJ1-4; 7 bases fit TRBD1. This CDR3 has 14 residues. CDR1 LGHNA and CDR2 YNFKEQ come from the germline V gene. The CDR3 loop reads CPSSQKGAGEKLFF. CDR3 nucleotides: TGTCCCAGCAGCCAAAAGGGGGCAGGTGAAAAACTGTTTTTT.

This clonotype was detected ten times or more. An end of the junction differs from the germline gene, which may be a read error. The chain has TRBV7-7 and TRBJ2-5, with a weak D call TRBD1 (5 bases). Germline lookup yields CDR1 SSHAT and CDR2 FNYEAQ (reference sequence). The CDR3 has 14 residues. The CDR3 bases are TGTGCTAGCAGCTTACCCGGCGGACACGAGACCCAGTACTTC. This gives the protein CASSLPGGHETQYF.

The V call is TRBV29-1, the J call TRBJ1-1, with D tentatively TRBD1 (6 bases). Germline CDR1 SQVTM, CDR2 ANQGSEA. The CDR3 loop spans 14 amino acids. The ends were cut back, 8 bases at V and 3 bases at J, with 19 bases in the middle. The CDR3 nucleotides are TGCAGCCTCGGAGCCGGGGGGCTGGACACTGAAGCTTTCTTT. This gives the protein CSLGAGGLDTEAFF.

This clonotype came up many times. Germline and junction disagree at one end, which may indicate a read error. The V call is TRBV7-7, the J call TRBJ2-3; 8 bases map to TRBD2. This CDR3 is 14 amino acids long. Germline values: CDR1 SSHAT, CDR2 FNYEAQ (reference sequence). The CDR3 region is CASSLSAGVDTQYF. In DNA form, the CDR3 reads TGTGCTAGCAGCTTATCAGCGGGGGTGGATACGCAGTATTTT. Supplemented by reference TRBV7-7 and TRBJ2-3, the full variable domain reads GAGVSQSPRYKVTKRGQDVTLRCDPISSHATLYWYQQALGQGPEFLTYFNYEAQPDKSGLPSDRFSAERPEGSISTLTIQRTEQRDSAMYRCASSLSAGVDTQYFGPGTRLTVL.

This clonotype was observed at least ten times. This chain joins TRBV27 and TRBJ1-5; TRBD1 might be the D (6 bases). From germline, CDR1 is MNHEY and CDR2 SMNVEV (reference sequence). Trimming pared 3 bases from V and 6 bases from J, leaving 12 bases between. CDR3 length: 14 residues. CDR3: CASSLAGGRQPQHF. The CDR3 nucleotides are TGTGCCAGCAGTTTGGCTGGGGGGCGTCAGCCCCAGCATTTT.

This chain connects TRBV19 to TRBJ1-1, with unresolved D. The CDR3 runs to 14 residues. Between the trimmed V and J ends, which lost 3 bases and 4 bases, there was a span of 12 bases. Per germline, CDR1 LNHDA and CDR2 SQIVND (reference sequence). CDR3 loop: CASSMGYTTTEAFF. Written as DNA, the CDR3 is TGTGCCAGTAGTATGGGCTACACGACCACTGAAGCTTTCTTT.

The J gene is TRBJ2-7, the V gene TRBV19, with 9 positions matching TRBD2. The J segment lost 2 bases and the V segment lost 6 bases, leaving 5 bases of the junction unmatched. Germline CDR1 LNHDA, CDR2 SQIVND (reference sequence). The CDR3 spans 14 residues. CDR3 region: CASSPRGRAYEQYF. CDR3 nucleotides: TGTGCCAGTAGCCCTCGCGGGAGGGCCTACGAGCAGTACTTC.

The genes are TRBV24-1 and TRBJ1-5; D gene unclear. Germline CDR1 KGHDR, CDR2 SFDVKD. Trimming removed 4 bases at V and 5 bases at J, with 14 bases between. This CDR3 is built from 15 residues. CDR3 in amino acids: CATSDPRAPDQPQHF. As DNA, the CDR3 is TGTGCCACCAGTGACCCCCGGGCCCCTGATCAGCCCCAGCATTTT.

This chain uses TRBV19 with TRBJ2-3; D might be TRBD1 or TRBD2, each matching 5 bases. Germline V CDR1 and CDR2: LNHDA, SQIVND (reference sequence). The CDR3 sequence is 12 residues long. Trimming shortened V by 6 bases and J by 8 bases, and 12 bases separated the two germline ends. The CDR3 is CASSDSGSTQYF. CDR3 DNA: TGTGCCAGTAGCGACTCAGGGAGTACGCAGTATTTT. Looking up the rest from reference TRBV19 and TRBJ2-3 gives the full variable domain: DGGITQSPKYLFRKEGQNVTLSCEQNLNHDAMYWYRQDPGQGLRLIYYSQIVNDFQKGDIAEGYSVSREKKESFPLTVTSAQKNPTAFYLCASSDSGSTQYFGPGTRLTVL.

In this sample, this clonotype turned up many times. The rearrangement joins TRBV30 to TRBJ2-2; 15 nucleotides line up with TRBD2. The germline V gene encodes CDR1 GTSNPN and CDR2 SVGIG (reference sequence). The CDR3 is made up of 15 amino acids. Trimming removed 5 bases from V and 5 bases from J; junction bases left unmatched: 3. The CDR3 here is CAWGTSGRSTGELFF. The CDR3 coding sequence is TGTGCCTGGGGGACTAGCGGGAGGAGTACCGGGGAGCTGTTTTTT.

This clonotype came up a few times. The V gene is TRBV27, the J gene TRBJ1-1; D not certain. The CDR3 is 14 amino acids. Trimming cost V 3 bases and J 4 bases, with 12 bases left between them. Germline V gene sequence: CDR1 MNHEY, CDR2 SMNVEV (reference sequence). The CDR3 nucleotides read TGTGCCAGCAGTTTGGCAAATAGGGCCACTGAAGCTTTCTTT. Translation: CASSLANRATEAFF.